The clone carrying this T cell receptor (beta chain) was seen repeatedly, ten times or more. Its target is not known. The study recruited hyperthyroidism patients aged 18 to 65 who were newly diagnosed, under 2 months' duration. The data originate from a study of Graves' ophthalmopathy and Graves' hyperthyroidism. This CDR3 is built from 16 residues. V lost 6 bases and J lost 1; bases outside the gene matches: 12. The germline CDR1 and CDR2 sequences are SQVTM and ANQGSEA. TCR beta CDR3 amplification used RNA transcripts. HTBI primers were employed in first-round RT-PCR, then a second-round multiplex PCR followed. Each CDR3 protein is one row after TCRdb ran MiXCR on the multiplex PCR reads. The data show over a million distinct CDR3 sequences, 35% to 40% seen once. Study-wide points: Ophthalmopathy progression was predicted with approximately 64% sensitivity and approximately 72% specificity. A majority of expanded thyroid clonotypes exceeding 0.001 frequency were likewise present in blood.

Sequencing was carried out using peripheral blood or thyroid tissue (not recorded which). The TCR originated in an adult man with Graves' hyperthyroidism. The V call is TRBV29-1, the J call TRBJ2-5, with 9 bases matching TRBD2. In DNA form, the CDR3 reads TGCAGCGTGAAAAAGTCAGGAGCGGGGGGCCAAGAGACCCAGTACTTC. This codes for CSVKKSGAGGQETQYF. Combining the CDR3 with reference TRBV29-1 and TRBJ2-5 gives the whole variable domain SAVISQKPSRDICQRGTSLTIQCQVDSQVTMMFWYRQQPGQSLTLIATANQGSEATYESGFVIDKFPISRPNLTFSTLTVSNMSPEDSSIYLCSVKKSGAGGQETQYFGPGTRLLVL.